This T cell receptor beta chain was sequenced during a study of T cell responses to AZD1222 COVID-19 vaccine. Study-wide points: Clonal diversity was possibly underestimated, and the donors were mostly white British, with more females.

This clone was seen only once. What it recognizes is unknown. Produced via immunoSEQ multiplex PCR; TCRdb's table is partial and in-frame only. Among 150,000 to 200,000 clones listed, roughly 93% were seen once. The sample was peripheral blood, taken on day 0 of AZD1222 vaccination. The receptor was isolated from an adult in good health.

This CDR3 is CAISRDRGPNIYF. The CDR3 DNA reads TGTGCCATCAGCCGGGACAGGGGGCCGAACATATATTTT. This chain uses TRBV10-3 with TRBJ1-3; 12 bases fit TRBD1. Germline trimming cut 6 bases from V and 12 bases from J; bases unmatched to any gene: 6. Looked up from germline, CDR1 is ENHRY and CDR2 is SYGVKD. The CDR3 contains 13 residues.